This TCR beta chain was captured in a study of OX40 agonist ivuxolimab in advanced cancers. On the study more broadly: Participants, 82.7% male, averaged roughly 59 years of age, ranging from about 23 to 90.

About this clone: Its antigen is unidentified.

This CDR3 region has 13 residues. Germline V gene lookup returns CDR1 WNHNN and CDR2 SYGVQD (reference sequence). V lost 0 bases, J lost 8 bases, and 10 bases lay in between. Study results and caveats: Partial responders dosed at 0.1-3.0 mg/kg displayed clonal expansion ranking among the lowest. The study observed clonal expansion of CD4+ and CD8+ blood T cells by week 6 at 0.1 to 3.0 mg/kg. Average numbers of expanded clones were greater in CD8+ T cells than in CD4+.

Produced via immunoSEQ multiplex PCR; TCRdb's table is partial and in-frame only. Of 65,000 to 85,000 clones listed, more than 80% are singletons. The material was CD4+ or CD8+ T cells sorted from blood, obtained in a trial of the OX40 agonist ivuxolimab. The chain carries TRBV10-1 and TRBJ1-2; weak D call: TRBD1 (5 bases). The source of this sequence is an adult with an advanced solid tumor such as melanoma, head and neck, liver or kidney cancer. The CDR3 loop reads CASSESGGRGYTF. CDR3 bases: TGCGCCAGCAGTGAGTCGGGGGGAAGAGGCTACACCTTC.